These 6 T cell receptor beta chains originate from one sample sequenced in a study of identical twins. TCRdb re-called the 5' RACE reads with MiXCR, one entry per CDR3 protein. The repertoire holds roughly 1.6 million distinct CDR3 sequences, with about 30% as singletons. The sequenced sample was cord blood. The source is a newborn girl in good health.

The count of this clonotype is one. The chain is built from TRBV19 and TRBJ2-1; possible D gene TRBD1, 5 bases. V was trimmed by 1 base and J by 13 bases, leaving 11 bases between them. The CDR3 loop spans 12 amino acids. CDR1 and CDR2 from the germline V gene are LNHDA and SQIVND (reference sequence). CDR3 DNA sequence: TGTGCCAGTAGTATAGGGGGCTTACCCCAGTTCTTC. Translation gives CASSIGGLPQFF.

V and J are TRBV28 and TRBJ2-7; D remains unclear. V was shortened by 4 bases and J by 5 bases, with 6 bases between the two germline ends. The CDR3 extends over 11 amino acids. Germline V gene lookup returns CDR1 MDHEN and CDR2 SYDVKM. CDR3 loop: CASSWSHEQYF. DNA for the CDR3: TGTGCCAGCAGTTGGTCCCACGAGCAGTACTTC.

This clonotype was found many times. The chain joins TRBV29-1 to TRBJ1-2, with D possibly TRBD1 on 5 matching bases. This CDR3 is built from 15 residues. V shed 0 bases and J shed 0 bases, with 11 bases lying between them. Germline-derived CDR1 and CDR2 are SQVTM and ANQGSEA. The CDR3 is CSVEDPPGTNYGYTF. Here the CDR3 DNA reads TGCAGCGTTGAAGATCCGCCAGGGACTAACTATGGCTACACCTTC.

This clonotype has a count of ten or more. The chain carries TRBV7-9 and TRBJ2-5; D gene ambiguous. The CDR3 is made up of 16 amino acids. V was shortened by 3 bases and J by 1 base, with 15 bases between the two germline ends. Per the germline V gene, CDR1 is SEHNR and CDR2 is FQNEAQ (reference sequence). CDR3 in DNA: TGTGCCAGCAGCTTTCCGGAGATGCCCTTCCAAGAGACCCAGTACTTC. Translated, it gives CASSFPEMPFQETQYF.

As concerns this clonotype: A much larger clone lies one base from this, so it may be a read error. The V gene is TRBV3-1, the J gene TRBJ1-4; D may be TRBD1 (6 bases). Germline assignment: CDR1 LGHDT and CDR2 YNNKEL (reference sequence). This CDR3 is built from 15 residues. The CDR3 loop is CASGQGTTTNEKLFF. For the CDR3, the DNA is TGTGCCAGCGGCCAAGGGACAACAACTAATGAAAAACTGTTTTTT.

The gene calls are TRBV9 and TRBJ1-1, with D unclear. The CDR3 is 13 residues long. Germline CDR1 is SGDLS and CDR2 is YYNGEE. Trimming removed 4 bases at V and 7 bases at J, with 14 bases between. Written as DNA, the CDR3 is TGTGCCAGCAGCCCATACCACATCCTTGAAGCTTTCTTT. Translation gives CASSPYHILEAFF.